These 21 T cell receptor beta chains share one sample of origin, sequenced in a study of cytomegalovirus exposure and HLA in healthy donors. The repertoire was sequenced with immunoSEQ multiplex PCR; TCRdb's copy has only in-frame clones and lacks some. This table holds 140,000 or so clones, 89% found once. Sample: PBMCs. The source of these receptors is a woman in her late teens or twenties in good health and CMV-seropositive.

The V gene is TRBV19, the J gene TRBJ2-3; D might be TRBD1 (5 bases). Deletions cut 3 bases from V and 4 bases from J, with 11 bases between. Per the germline V gene, CDR1 is LNHDA and CDR2 is SQIVND (reference sequence). The CDR3 has 14 residues. In DNA form, the CDR3 reads TGTGCCAGTAGTATGGGGCAGGGTCCAGATACGCAGTATTTT. This gives the protein CASSMGQGPDTQYF.

The CDR3 spells CASSAYMEGYEQYF. The CDR3 region has the DNA TGTGCCAGCAGCGCATACATGGAGGGCTACGAGCAGTACTTC. This sequence joins TRBV9 and TRBJ2-7, with D perhaps matching TRBD2 (6 bases). V lost 3 bases and J 3 bases, leaving 13 bases between the germline ends. CDR1 SGDLS and CDR2 YYNGEE come from the germline V gene. This CDR3 is 14 amino acids long.

This chain connects TRBV30 to TRBJ1-1; no definite D call. Germline lookup yields CDR1 GTSNPN and CDR2 SVGIG (reference sequence). V was clipped by 0 bases and J by 5 bases, with 7 bases between them. The CDR3 has 12 residues. In DNA, the CDR3 is TGTGCCTGGAGTGTAACTTGGACTGAAGCTTTCTTT. Translated, it gives CAWSVTWTEAFF.

V gene TRBV5-1 combines with J gene TRBJ1-1, with D possibly being TRBD1 (6 bases). Germline loops: CDR1 SGHRS, CDR2 YFSETQ. There are 16 residues in the CDR3. Between the trimmed V and J ends, which lost 4 bases and 4 bases, there was a span of 20 bases. Written as DNA, the CDR3 is TGCGCCAGCAGCCGCGCACCTCAGGGGTCTGGCACTGAAGCTTTCTTT. The encoded protein is CASSRAPQGSGTEAFF.

This clone was found once. The rearrangement joins TRBV2 to TRBJ2-5; no reliable D call. Germline loops: CDR1 SNHLY, CDR2 FYNNEI. CDR3 length equals 12 residues. The V and J ends lost 6 bases and 4 bases respectively, with 9 bases between them. CDR3 coding DNA: TGTGCCAGCAGCCCCTTCGGAGAGACCCAGTACTTC. This translates into CASSPFGETQYF.

DNA of the CDR3: TGTGCCAGCAGTCTGACAGGGGGGGGTGGGACAGATACGCAGTATTTT. This codes for CASSLTGGGGTDTQYF. The chain combines TRBV2 with TRBJ2-3, with 9 positions matching TRBD1. Germline CDR1 reads SNHLY; CDR2 reads FYNNEI. The ends lost 5 bases at V and 3 bases at J; junction bases unmatched: 9. This CDR3 is 16 amino acids long.

The V and J genes are TRBV5-1 and TRBJ1-6; weak D call: TRBD1 (6 bases). Germline V lookup: CDR1 SGHRS, CDR2 YFSETQ. V was pared by 0 bases and J by 9 bases, with 13 bases between. The CDR3 is 15 residues long. The DNA of the CDR3 is TGCGCCAGCAGCTTGGCCGGGGGGGCGCGTTCACCCCTCCACTTT. As protein: CASSLAGGARSPLHF.

The rearrangement uses TRBV7-2 and TRBJ1-5; D is uncertain. Deletions cut 1 base from V and 3 bases from J, with 7 bases between. Germline V gives CDR1 SGHTA, CDR2 FQGNSA. The CDR3 length is 14 residues. The CDR3 sequence: CASSLVLANQPQHF. The CDR3 DNA sequence: TGTGCCAGCAGCTTAGTTCTGGCCAATCAGCCCCAGCATTTT.

The chain has TRBV19 and TRBJ2-1, with 8 nucleotides matching TRBD2. Looked up from germline, CDR1 is LNHDA and CDR2 is SQIVND (reference sequence). The length of the CDR3 is 15 residues. The ends lost 9 bases at V and 5 bases at J; junction bases unmatched: 12. The CDR3 is CASKTGTRGHNEQFF. CDR3 nucleotide sequence: TGTGCCAGCAAGACCGGGACTAGGGGCCACAATGAGCAGTTCTTC.

This chain connects TRBV5-4 to TRBJ1-2; tentative D call: TRBD1 (5 bases). Germline V lookup: CDR1 SGHNT, CDR2 YYREEE (reference sequence). This CDR3 comprises 13 residues. V lost 0 bases, J lost 12 bases, and 15 bases lay in between. CDR3: CASSLAGTGKNTF. For the CDR3, the DNA is TGTGCCAGCAGCTTGGCCGGTACAGGAAAAAACACCTTC.

This chain links TRBV28 with TRBJ1-1, with D perhaps TRBD1 (5 bases). CDR3 length: 13 amino acids. Germline V gene sequence: CDR1 MDHEN, CDR2 SYDVKM. Trimming removed 2 bases at V and 1 base at J, with 5 bases between. The CDR3 loop reads CASSLRGNTEAFF. As DNA, the CDR3 is TGTGCCAGCAGTTTAAGGGGGAACACTGAAGCTTTCTTT.

The V gene is TRBV19, the J gene TRBJ2-5, with D tentatively TRBD1 (5 bases). Germline V gene sequence: CDR1 LNHDA, CDR2 SQIVND (reference sequence). V was pared by 7 bases and J by 1 base, with 10 bases between. This CDR3 has 13 residues. The CDR3 reads CASTGHRQETQYF. As DNA, the CDR3 is TGTGCCAGTACCGGACACCGCCAAGAGACCCAGTACTTC. The full variable domain, rest sourced from reference TRBV19 and TRBJ2-5, is DGGITQSPKYLFRKEGQNVTLSCEQNLNHDAMYWYRQDPGQGLRLIYYSQIVNDFQKGDIAEGYSVSREKKESFPLTVTSAQKNPTAFYLCASTGHRQETQYFGPGTRLLVL.

The chain couples TRBV7-3 to TRBJ1-2; D not certain. V was clipped by 5 bases and J by 0 bases, with 10 bases between them. The CDR3 contains 14 residues. Germline lookup yields CDR1 SGHTA and CDR2 FQGTGA. The CDR3 DNA sequence: TGTGCCAGCAGCCCTGACGGAGCTAACTATGGCTACACCTTC. Amino acids: CASSPDGANYGYTF.

CDR3 DNA: TGTGCCAGCAGTGGACAGGGTTTGAACACTGAAGCTTTCTTT. Its protein is CASSGQGLNTEAFF. The rearrangement uses TRBV2 and TRBJ1-1, with 7 nucleotides matching TRBD1. The CDR3 contains 14 residues. The ends lost 4 bases at V and 0 bases at J; junction bases unmatched: 2. CDR1 is SNHLY, CDR2 FYNNEI, per germline. Combining the CDR3 with reference TRBV2 and TRBJ1-1 gives the whole variable domain EPEVTQTPSHQVTQMGQEVILRCVPISNHLYFYWYRQILGQKVEFLVSFYNNEISEKSEIFDDQFSVERPDGSNFTLKIRSTKLEDSAMYFCASSGQGLNTEAFFGQGTRLTVV.

This sequence joins TRBV7-2 and TRBJ1-5; tentative D call: TRBD1 (5 bases). The germline V and J ends were trimmed by 0 bases and 1 base, with 7 bases remaining between them. Germline V gene lookup returns CDR1 SGHTA and CDR2 FQGNSA. CDR3 size: 15 residues. The CDR3 protein is CASSLAAGSNQPQHF. The CDR3 region has the DNA TGTGCCAGCAGCTTAGCGGCAGGGAGCAATCAGCCCCAGCATTTT. Full variable domain (remainder filled in from reference TRBV7-2 and TRBJ1-5): GAGVSQSPSNKVTEKGKDVELRCDPISGHTALYWYRQSLGQGLEFLIYFQGNSAPDKSGLPSDRFSAERTGGSVSTLTIQRTQQEDSAVYLCASSLAAGSNQPQHFGDGTRLSIL.

CDR3 region: CASSQDSQAYGYTF. DNA for the CDR3: TGTGCCAGCAGCCAAGATTCGCAGGCCTATGGCTACACCTTC. The chain links TRBV14 to TRBJ1-2; no reliable D call. The CDR3 is made up of 14 amino acids. The V end lost 0 bases, the J end lost 4 bases, and 9 bases lay between the germline ends. The germline gives CDR1 SGHDN, CDR2 FVKESK.

This chain uses TRBV6-5 with TRBJ1-2, with D tentatively TRBD1 (6 bases). The CDR3 is made up of 14 amino acids. The germline V gene encodes CDR1 MNHEY and CDR2 SVGAGI. Deletions cut 5 bases from V and 1 base from J, with 11 bases between. CDR3 nucleotide sequence: TGTGCCAGCAGTCGGGACAACAATAACTATGGCTACACCTTC. It is translated as CASSRDNNNYGYTF.

V is TRBV28 and J is TRBJ1-1; D uncertain. CDR3 size: 13 residues. Germline CDR1 reads MDHEN; CDR2 reads SYDVKM. Trimming stripped 6 bases from V and 1 base from J, with 9 bases between. Here the CDR3 DNA reads TGTGCCAGCAGAGGTGGGCCGAACACTGAAGCTTTCTTT. It translates to CASRGGPNTEAFF.

The CDR3 protein is CASSPQDREAFF. The CDR3 DNA sequence: TGTGCCAGCAGCCCACAGGACAGAGAAGCTTTCTTT. The rearrangement joins TRBV9 to TRBJ1-1, with TRBD1 as a possible D gene (6 bases). Trimming took 4 bases from V and 8 from J, leaving 12 bases between them. The length of the CDR3 is 12 residues. Looked up from germline, CDR1 is SGDLS and CDR2 is YYNGEE.

This chain joins TRBV2 and TRBJ2-1; 10 bases fit TRBD2. The V segment lost 2 bases and the J segment 4 bases; nucleotides outside the gene matches: 2. In germline, CDR1 is SNHLY, CDR2 FYNNEI. The CDR3 loop spans 15 amino acids. CDR3 DNA: TGTGCCAGCAGTGAAACAGCGGGGGGGTACAATGAGCAGTTCTTC. Protein sequence: CASSETAGGYNEQFF.

The chain has TRBV5-8 and TRBJ1-4; TRBD1 aligns across 7 bases. This CDR3 is built from 15 residues. V was clipped by 7 bases and J by 2 bases; unmatched bases: 8. From germline, CDR1 is SGHTS and CDR2 YDEGEE. As DNA, the CDR3 is TGTGCCAGCTCGAGGGGGCTGAGGACTAATGAAAAACTGTTTTTT. Encoded protein: CASSRGLRTNEKLFF.